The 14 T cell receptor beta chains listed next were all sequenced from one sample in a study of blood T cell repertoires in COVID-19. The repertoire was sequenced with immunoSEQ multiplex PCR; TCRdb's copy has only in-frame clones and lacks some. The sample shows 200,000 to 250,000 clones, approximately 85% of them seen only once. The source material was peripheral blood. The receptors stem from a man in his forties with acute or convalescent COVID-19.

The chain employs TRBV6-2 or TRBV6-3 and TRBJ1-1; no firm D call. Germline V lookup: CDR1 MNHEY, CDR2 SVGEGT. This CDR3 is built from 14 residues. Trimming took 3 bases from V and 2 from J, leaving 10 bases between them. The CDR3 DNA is TGTGCCAGCAGTTATTCCCAGATAAACACTGAAGCTTTCTTT. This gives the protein CASSYSQINTEAFF.

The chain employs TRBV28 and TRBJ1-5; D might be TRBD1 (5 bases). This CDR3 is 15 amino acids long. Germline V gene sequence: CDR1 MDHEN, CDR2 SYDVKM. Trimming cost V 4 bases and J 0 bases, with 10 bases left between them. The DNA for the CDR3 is TGTGCCAGCAGTTCCAGGGTTTTTAGCAATCAGCCCCAGCATTTT. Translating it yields CASSSRVFSNQPQHF.

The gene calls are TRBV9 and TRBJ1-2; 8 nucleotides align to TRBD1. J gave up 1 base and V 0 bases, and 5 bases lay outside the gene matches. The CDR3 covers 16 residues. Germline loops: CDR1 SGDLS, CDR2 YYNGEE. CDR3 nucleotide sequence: TGTGCCAGCAGCGTAGCCGACAGGGGAAATAACTATGGCTACACCTTC. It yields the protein CASSVADRGNNYGYTF.

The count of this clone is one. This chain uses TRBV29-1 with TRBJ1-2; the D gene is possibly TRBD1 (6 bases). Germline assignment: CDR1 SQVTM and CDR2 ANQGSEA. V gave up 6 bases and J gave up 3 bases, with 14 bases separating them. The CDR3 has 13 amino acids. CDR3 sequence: CSVGDTQYYGYTF. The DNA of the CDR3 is TGCAGCGTGGGGGACACTCAGTACTATGGCTACACCTTC.

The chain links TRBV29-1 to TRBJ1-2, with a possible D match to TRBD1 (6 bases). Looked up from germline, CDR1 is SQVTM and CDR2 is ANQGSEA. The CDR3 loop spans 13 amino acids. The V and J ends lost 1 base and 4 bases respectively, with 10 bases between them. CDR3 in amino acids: CSVEVDRAYGYTF. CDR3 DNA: TGCAGCGTTGAAGTGGACAGAGCCTATGGCTACACCTTC.

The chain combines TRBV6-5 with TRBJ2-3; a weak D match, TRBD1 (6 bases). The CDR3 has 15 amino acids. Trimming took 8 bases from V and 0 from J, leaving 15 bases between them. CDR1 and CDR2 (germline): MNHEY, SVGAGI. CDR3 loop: CASGDGQTSTDTQYF. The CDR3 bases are TGTGCCAGCGGGGACGGACAGACTAGCACAGATACGCAGTATTTT.

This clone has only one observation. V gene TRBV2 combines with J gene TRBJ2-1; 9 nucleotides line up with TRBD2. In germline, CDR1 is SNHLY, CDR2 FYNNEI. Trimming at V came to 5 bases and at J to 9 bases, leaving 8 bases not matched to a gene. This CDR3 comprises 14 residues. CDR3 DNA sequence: TGTGCCAGCAGTCGGACTAGCGAGTTGGGTGAGCAGTTCTTC. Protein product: CASSRTSELGEQFF.

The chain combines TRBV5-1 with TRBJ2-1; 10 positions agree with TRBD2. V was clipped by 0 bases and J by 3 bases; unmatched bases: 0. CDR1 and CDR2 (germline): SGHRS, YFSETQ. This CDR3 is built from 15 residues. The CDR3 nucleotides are TGCGCCAGCAGCTTGGGACTAGCGGGCTACAATGAGCAGTTCTTC. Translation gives CASSLGLAGYNEQFF.

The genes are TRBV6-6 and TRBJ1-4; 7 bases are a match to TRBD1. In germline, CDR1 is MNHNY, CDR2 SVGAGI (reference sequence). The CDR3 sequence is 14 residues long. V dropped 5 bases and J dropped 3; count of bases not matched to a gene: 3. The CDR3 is CASSLRGANEKLFF. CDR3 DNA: TGTGCCAGCAGTCTCAGGGGGGCTAATGAAAAACTGTTTTTT.

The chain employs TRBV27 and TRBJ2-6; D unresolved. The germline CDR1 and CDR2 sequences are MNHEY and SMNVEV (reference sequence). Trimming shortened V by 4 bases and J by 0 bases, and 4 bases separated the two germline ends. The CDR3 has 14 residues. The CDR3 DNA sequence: TGTGCCAGCAGTTGGAGCTCTGGGGCCAACGTCCTGACTTTC. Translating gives CASSWSSGANVLTF.

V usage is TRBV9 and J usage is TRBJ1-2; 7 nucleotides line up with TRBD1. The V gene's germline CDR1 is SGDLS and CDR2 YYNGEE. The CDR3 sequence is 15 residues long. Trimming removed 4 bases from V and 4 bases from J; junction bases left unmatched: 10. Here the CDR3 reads CASSPRLQGLYGYTF. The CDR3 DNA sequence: TGTGCCAGCAGCCCGCGACTACAGGGGCTCTATGGCTACACCTTC.

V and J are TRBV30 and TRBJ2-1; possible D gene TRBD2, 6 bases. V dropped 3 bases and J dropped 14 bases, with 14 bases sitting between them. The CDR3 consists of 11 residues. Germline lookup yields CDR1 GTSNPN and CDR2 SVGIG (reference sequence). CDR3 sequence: CAWSPGDVKFF. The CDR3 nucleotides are TGTGCCTGGAGCCCGGGAGATGTTAAGTTCTTC. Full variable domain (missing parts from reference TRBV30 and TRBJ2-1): SQTIHQWPATLVQPVGSPLSLECTVEGTSNPNLYWYRQAAGRGLQLLFYSVGIGQISSEVPQNLSASRPQDRQFILSSKKLLLSDSGFYLCAWSPGDVKFFGPGTRLTVL.

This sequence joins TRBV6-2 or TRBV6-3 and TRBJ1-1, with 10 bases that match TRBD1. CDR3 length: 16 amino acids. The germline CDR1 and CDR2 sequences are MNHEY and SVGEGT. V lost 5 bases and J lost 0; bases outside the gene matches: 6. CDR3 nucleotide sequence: TGTGCCAGCAGTGCGCAGGGACAGGGGATGAACACTGAAGCTTTCTTT. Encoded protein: CASSAQGQGMNTEAFF.

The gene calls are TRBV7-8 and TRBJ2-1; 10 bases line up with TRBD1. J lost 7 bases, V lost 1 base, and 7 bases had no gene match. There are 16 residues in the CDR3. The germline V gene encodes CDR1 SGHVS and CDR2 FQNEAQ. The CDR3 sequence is CASSLGTGGSWNEQFF. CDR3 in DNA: TGTGCCAGCAGCTTAGGGACAGGGGGATCATGGAATGAGCAGTTCTTC.